This T cell receptor beta chain is drawn from a study of T-cell reconstitution after alpha-beta-depleted transplantation in children. CDR3 length: 16 amino acids. After removal of 0 bases from V and 3 bases from J, the junction contained 6 bases not matched to a gene. The germline V gene encodes CDR1 SGHRS and CDR2 YFSETQ. Unique molecular identifiers tagged the TCRbeta library. TCRdb itself ran the PCR reads through MiXCR, one entry per CDR3 protein. The profile shows 900,000 or so distinct CDR3 sequences, roughly 15% of them singletons. Many counts were recorded for this clonotype. The origin of this receptor is a male patient younger than 18 who had a stem cell transplant for acute lymphoblastic leukemia, so the T cells may come from the graft donor. The source was PBMCs, mostly from graft donor cells, collected 360 days after TCRalphabeta/CD19-depleted stem cell transplant. The chain is built from TRBV5-1 and TRBJ2-5; 9 bases are shared with TRBD2. CDR3 DNA: TGCGCCAGCAGCTTGGTGGTAGCGGGAGCGGAAGAGACCCAGTACTTC. Its translation is CASSLVVAGAEETQYF.